This T cell receptor (beta chain) stems from a study of blood T cells in healthy people across ages. Sample-barcoded 5' priming and a J-beta primer mix drove a second PCR of about 6 to 12 cycles. Every sample produced at least 2.5 million CDR3-containing paired-end reads. TCRdb called the 5' RACE reads again in MiXCR, with one record for every CDR3 protein. The table records some 690,000 distinct CDR3 sequences, about 24% of them present only once. Trimming cost V 7 bases and J 7 bases, with 25 bases left between them. The CDR3 consists of 16 residues. In germline, CDR1 is SQVTM, CDR2 ANQGSEA. Extraction yielded at least 5 micrograms of total RNA per sample.

This clonotype was obtained from a man aged 70 or older in good health. This chain connects TRBV29-1 to TRBJ2-2; D possibly uses TRBD1 or TRBD2 (5 bases each). Specimen: blood. CDR3 sequence reads: CSAGGTGFKVNGELFF. The CDR3 DNA sequence: TGCAGCGCTGGGGGAACCGGGTTTAAAGTCAACGGGGAGCTGTTTTTT.